The clone carrying this T cell receptor beta chain has only one observation. No antigen is known for it. Naive CD8 cells lacked CD45RO and underwent positive selection for CCR7, leaving out terminally differentiated effector memory CD45RA+ cells. This record comes from a study of shared clonotypes between healthy human individuals. Study in general: Contributing individuals were two females and a few males aged 18 to 49. Study observations and caveats: Generation of non-shared clonotypes was less probable than generation of clonotypes shared by all four donors. The study found about 4.6% of naive CD4 clonotypes shared across a few donors.

Using immunoSEQ multiplex PCR, the repertoire was profiled, and TCRdb retains in-frame clones only, with some absent. Of over 750,000 clones in the sample, just over 95% are singletons; the top ten hold under 0.25%. Germline V gives CDR1 MNHEY, CDR2 SMNVEV (reference sequence). Trimming pared 5 bases from V and 8 bases from J, leaving 8 bases between. The CDR3 loop spans 11 amino acids. The J gene is TRBJ2-3, the V gene TRBV27; possibly TRBD2 for D (6 bases). The specimen sequenced was naive CD8+ T cells sorted from blood. The TCR originated in a man younger than 40 in good health. This CDR3 is CASSRAGTQYF. CDR3 bases: TGTGCCAGCAGTAGAGCGGGTACGCAGTATTTT.